This T cell receptor (beta chain) was profiled in a study of blood T cell repertoires in COVID-19. The V end lost 1 base, the J end lost 10 bases, and 13 bases lay between the germline ends. Germline assignment: CDR1 SEHNR and CDR2 FQNEAQ (reference sequence). This CDR3 is built from 13 residues. TCRdb's copy holds only in-frame clones and misses some; the assay was immunoSEQ multiplex PCR. The sample lists approximately 170,000 clones, about four fifths occurring once. Specimen: peripheral blood. The receptor was isolated from a human donor with acute or convalescent COVID-19. The donor label of this sample is uncertain. The genes are TRBV7-9 and TRBJ1-1; the D gene is possibly TRBD1 (5 bases). The CDR3 region has the DNA TGTGCCAGCAGCTTAGGGCAGGGCATTGGAGCTTTCTTT. This encodes CASSLGQGIGAFF.